A selection of T cell receptor beta chains follows, all from one sample in a study of blood T cells in healthy people across ages. TCRdb analysed the 5' RACE reads with MiXCR anew, one entry per CDR3 protein. The sample contains over 1,500,000 distinct CDR3 sequences, around 50% of which appear only once. The sequencing input was blood. The receptors originated from a woman in her thirties or forties in good health. The CDR3 runs from the conserved cysteine through the conserved F or W. The D gene is left open where the match is weak. Size is omitted from some rows. Given values are once, few, many or a class for expanded clones.

clone_size,d_call,v_call,j_call,cdr3_nt,cdr3_aa
few,NA,TRBV13,TRBJ2-5,TGTGCCAGCCAGAATAGGACACACCAAGAGACCCAGTACTTC,CASQNRTHQETQYF
NA,NA,TRBV20-1,TRBJ1-2,TGCAGTGCTATCGACTTTGGTTACACCTTC,CSAIDFGYTF
NA,NA,TRBV4-3,TRBJ2-1,TGCGCCAGCAGCCAAGGGGAGTGGGGCTTCTCCTACAATGAGCAGTTCTTC,CASSQGEWGFSYNEQFF
NA,TRBD1,TRBV18,TRBJ2-3,TGTGCCAGCTCAGAGGAGGACAGGGGAGTAGATACGCAGTATTTT,CASSEEDRGVDTQYF
few,NA,TRBV4-3,TRBJ2-1,TGCGCCAGCAGCCAAGACAGGGGAGGGTGGTCCTACAATGAGCAGTTCTTC,CASSQDRGGWSYNEQFF
few,NA,TRBV5-1,TRBJ2-5,TGCGCCAGCAGCTCCGGGAACAGAGCAGGAGAGACCCAGTACTTC,CASSSGNRAGETQYF
NA,NA,TRBV20-1,TRBJ2-3,TGCAGTGCTAGAGTACCCGGAACTAGCACAGAGACGCAGTATTTT,CSARVPGTSTETQYF
NA,TRBD1,TRBV20-1,TRBJ1-5,TGCAGTGCTAGACCCTGGGGAACAGGGGATCAGCCCCAGCATTTT,CSARPWGTGDQPQHF
NA,NA,TRBV19,TRBJ1-6,TGTACCAGTAGTATAACCCCACCTGACTGGTATTCACCCCTCCACTTT,CTSSITPPDWYSPLHF
NA,NA,TRBV20-1,TRBJ1-4,TGCAGTGCTAGGCGTGGAGGGATCAATGAAAAACTGTTTTTT,CSARRGGINEKLFF
few,TRBD1,TRBV12-3/TRBV12-4,TRBJ2-5,TGTGCCAGCAGGCCGACAGGGGGCATAGAGACCCAGTACTTC,CASRPTGGIETQYF
few,TRBD2,TRBV7-2,TRBJ2-3,TGTGCCACCTCGGGGGGGCCCGAGGTAGATACGCAGTATTTT,CATSGGPEVDTQYF
NA,NA,TRBV6-2/TRBV6-3,TRBJ1-2,TGTGCCAGCAGTTTAACACGGGGCGGCTACACCTTC,CASSLTRGGYTF
NA,TRBD1,TRBV18,TRBJ2-7,TGTGCCAGCTCACTCAAAACAGGGGGATCCTACGAGCAGTACTTC,CASSLKTGGSYEQYF
NA,TRBD1,TRBV29-1,TRBJ2-7,TGCAGCGCCAGAGCCCCAGGGGGTATTTCCTACGAGCAGTACTTC,CSARAPGGISYEQYF
NA,TRBD1,TRBV4-3,TRBJ2-7,TGCGCCAGCAGCCCTCGGACAGGGCCGAATGAGCAGTACTTC,CASSPRTGPNEQYF
NA,NA,TRBV7-9,TRBJ1-6,TGTGCCAGCAGCTTAGGAGGCAGGGATAATTCACCCCTCCACTTT,CASSLGGRDNSPLHF
few,NA,TRBV24-1,TRBJ2-5,TGTGCCACCAGTGAGACAGGACCTCGGGGGGAGACCCAGTACTTC,CATSETGPRGETQYF
few,NA,TRBV28,TRBJ2-1,TGTGCCAGCAGTTTAATAGGGACAGAGCAGTTCTTC,CASSLIGTEQFF
few,NA,TRBV4-3,TRBJ2-7,TGCGCCAGCAGCCAAGATATTCGGGGGGCCTCCTACGAGCAGTACTTC,CASSQDIRGASYEQYF
few,TRBD1,TRBV5-4,TRBJ1-2,TGTGCCAGCACTAGACAGGGGGTTAACTATGGCTACACCTTC,CASTRQGVNYGYTF
NA,NA,TRBV4-3,TRBJ2-7,TGCGCCAGCAGCCAAGAAGGGATCCGGGGGAGCGAGCAGTACTTC,CASSQEGIRGSEQYF